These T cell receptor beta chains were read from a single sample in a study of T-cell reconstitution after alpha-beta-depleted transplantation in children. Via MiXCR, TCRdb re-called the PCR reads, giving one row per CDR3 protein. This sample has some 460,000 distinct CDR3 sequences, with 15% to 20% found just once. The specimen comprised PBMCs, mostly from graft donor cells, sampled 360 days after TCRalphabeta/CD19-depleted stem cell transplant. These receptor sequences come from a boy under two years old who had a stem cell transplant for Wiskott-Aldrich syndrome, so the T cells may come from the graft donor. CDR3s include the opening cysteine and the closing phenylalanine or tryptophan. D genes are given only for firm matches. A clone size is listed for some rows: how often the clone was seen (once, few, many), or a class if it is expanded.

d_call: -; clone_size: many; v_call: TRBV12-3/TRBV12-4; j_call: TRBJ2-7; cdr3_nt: TGTGCCAGCAGTTCCCCGGGACGGTCCTACGAGCAGTACTTC; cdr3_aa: CASSSPGRSYEQYF
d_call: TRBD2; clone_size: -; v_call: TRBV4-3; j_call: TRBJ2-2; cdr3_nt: TGCGCCAGCAGCCAATTTAGCGGGAGAAGCGGGGAGCTGTTTTTT; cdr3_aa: CASSQFSGRSGELFF
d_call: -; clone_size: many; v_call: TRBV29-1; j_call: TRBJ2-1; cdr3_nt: TGCAGCGTTGAGGGGACTCTCAATGAGCAGTTCTTC; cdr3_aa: CSVEGTLNEQFF
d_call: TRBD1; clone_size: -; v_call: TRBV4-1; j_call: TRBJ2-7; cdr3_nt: TGCGCCAGCAGCCAAGAAGGGACAGGGGACCCCTCCTACGAGCAGTACTTC; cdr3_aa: CASSQEGTGDPSYEQYF
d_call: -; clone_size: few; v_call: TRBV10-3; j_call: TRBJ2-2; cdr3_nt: TGTGCCATCAGGTTGGCGAACACCGGGGAGCTGTTTTTT; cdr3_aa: CAIRLANTGELFF
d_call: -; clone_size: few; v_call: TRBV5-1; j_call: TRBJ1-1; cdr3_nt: TGCGCCAGCAGCTTGAATCCCGCGGTTATAATTACTGAAGCTTTCTTT; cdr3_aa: CASSLNPAVIITEAFF
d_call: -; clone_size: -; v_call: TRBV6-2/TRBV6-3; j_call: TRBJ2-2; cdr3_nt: TGTGCCAGCAGTTCCCCGTGGCGCGGCGGGGAGCTGTTTTTT; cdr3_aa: CASSSPWRGGELFF
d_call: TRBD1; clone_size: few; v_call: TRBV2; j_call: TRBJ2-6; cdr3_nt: TGTGCCAGCAGTGGAGACAGGGGCCTCTCTGGGGCCAACGTCCTGACTTTC; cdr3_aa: CASSGDRGLSGANVLTF
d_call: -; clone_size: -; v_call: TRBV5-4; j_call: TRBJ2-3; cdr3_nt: TGTGCCAGCAGCTTCGATGCAGACTCAGATACGCAGTATTTT; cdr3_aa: CASSFDADSDTQYF
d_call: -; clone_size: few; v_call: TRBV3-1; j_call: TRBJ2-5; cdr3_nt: TGTGCCAGCAGCCAAGCTACCGGGACTTCTCAAGAGACCCAGTACTTC; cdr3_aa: CASSQATGTSQETQYF
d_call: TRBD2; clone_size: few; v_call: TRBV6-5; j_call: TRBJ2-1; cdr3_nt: TGTGCCAGCAGGCCGGGTAGCGGGGCCCAGTTCTTC; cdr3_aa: CASRPGSGAQFF
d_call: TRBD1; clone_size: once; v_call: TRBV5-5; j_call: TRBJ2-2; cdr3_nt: TGTGCCAGCAGCTTATCCCCGGGACAGGGACACACCGGGGAGCTGTTTTTT; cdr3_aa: CASSLSPGQGHTGELFF
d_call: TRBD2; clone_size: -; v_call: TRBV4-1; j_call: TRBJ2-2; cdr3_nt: TGCGCCAGCAGCCAAGGGACTAGCGGGGGGGTTCGCACCGGGGAGCTGTTTTTT; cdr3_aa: CASSQGTSGGVRTGELFF
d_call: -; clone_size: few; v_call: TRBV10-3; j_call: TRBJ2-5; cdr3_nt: TGTGCCATCAGTGAATTTGGCTTAGGGGAGACCCAGTACTTC; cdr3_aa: CAISEFGLGETQYF
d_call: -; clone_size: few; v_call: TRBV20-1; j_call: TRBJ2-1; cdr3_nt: TGCAGTGCCCTTAAGGGTGAGCAGTTCTTC; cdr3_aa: CSALKGEQFF
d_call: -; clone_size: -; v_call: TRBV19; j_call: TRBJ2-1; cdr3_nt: TGTGCCAGCTCTAGGGTATTCAGCTCCTACAATGAGCAGTTCTTC; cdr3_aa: CASSRVFSSYNEQFF
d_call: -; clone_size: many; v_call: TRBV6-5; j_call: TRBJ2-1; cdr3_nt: TGTGCCAGCAGTTACTCGTCTAAATCCCGCCTCAATGAGCAGTTCTTC; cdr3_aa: CASSYSSKSRLNEQFF
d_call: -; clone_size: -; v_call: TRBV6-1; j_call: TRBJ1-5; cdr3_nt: TGTGCCAGCAAGGGGGTGCGCAATCAGCCCCAGCATTTT; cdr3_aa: CASKGVRNQPQHF
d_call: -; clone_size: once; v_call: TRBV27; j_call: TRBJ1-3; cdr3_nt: TGTGCCAGCAGTTTATCGGATGGAAACACCATATATTTT; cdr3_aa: CASSLSDGNTIYF
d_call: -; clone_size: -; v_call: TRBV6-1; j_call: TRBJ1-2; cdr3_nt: TGTGCCAGCACTCACAGGATGCGGAGCTATGGCTACACCTTC; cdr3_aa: CASTHRMRSYGYTF
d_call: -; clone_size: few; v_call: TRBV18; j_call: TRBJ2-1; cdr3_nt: TGTGCCAGCTCACCGATGGTAGCACCCCAGTTCTTC; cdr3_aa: CASSPMVAPQFF
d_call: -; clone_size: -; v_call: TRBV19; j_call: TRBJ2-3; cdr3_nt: TGTGCCAGTTCGGGGGGCCTATATACGCAGTATTTT; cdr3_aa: CASSGGLYTQYF
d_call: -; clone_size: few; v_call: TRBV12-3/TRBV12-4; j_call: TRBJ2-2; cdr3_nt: TGTGCCAGCAGTTTAGCCCATGGGGACACCGGGGAGCTGTTTTTT; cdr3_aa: CASSLAHGDTGELFF
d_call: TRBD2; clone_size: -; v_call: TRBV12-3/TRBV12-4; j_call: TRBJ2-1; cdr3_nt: TGTGCCAGCAGCCCGGTCGGGAGGGAAGGCAATGAGCAGTTCTTC; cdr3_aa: CASSPVGREGNEQFF
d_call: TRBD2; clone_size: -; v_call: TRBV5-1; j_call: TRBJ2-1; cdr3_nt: TGCGCCAGCAGCTTGGTACTAGCGGGGGCCCCCCCCTACAATGAGCAGTTCTTC; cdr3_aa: CASSLVLAGAPPYNEQFF
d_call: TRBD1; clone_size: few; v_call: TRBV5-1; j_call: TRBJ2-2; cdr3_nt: TGCGCCAGCAGCGTGGACAGGGCTTCCGGGGAGCTGTTTTTT; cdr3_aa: CASSVDRASGELFF
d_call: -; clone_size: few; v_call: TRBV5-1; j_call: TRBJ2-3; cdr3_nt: TGCGCCAGCAGCTTAGAGGGACGTAAAACAGATACGCAGTATTTT; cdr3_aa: CASSLEGRKTDTQYF
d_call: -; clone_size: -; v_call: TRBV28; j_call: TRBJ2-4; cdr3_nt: TGTGCCAGCAGTTTAGTGGGGGACATTCAGTACTTC; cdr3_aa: CASSLVGDIQYF
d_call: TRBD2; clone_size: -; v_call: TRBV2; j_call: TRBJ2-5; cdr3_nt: TGTGCCAGCAGTGAGATGGGCGGCGGGAGGGCCGAGACCCAGTACTTC; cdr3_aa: CASSEMGGGRAETQYF
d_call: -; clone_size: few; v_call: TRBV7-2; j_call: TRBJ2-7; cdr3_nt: TGTGCCAGCAGCTTAGATCCAGCCTCCTACGAGCAGTACTTC; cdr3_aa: CASSLDPASYEQYF
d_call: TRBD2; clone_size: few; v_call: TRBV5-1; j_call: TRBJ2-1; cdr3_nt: TGCGCCAGCAGCTTGAGGGTAGCGGGGGGTTACAATGAGCAGTTCTTC; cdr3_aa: CASSLRVAGGYNEQFF
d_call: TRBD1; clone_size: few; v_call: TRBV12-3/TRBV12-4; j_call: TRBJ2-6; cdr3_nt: TGTGCCAGCAGTCTCTACAGGGGGCTCCTCTCTGGGGCCAACGTCCTGACTTTC; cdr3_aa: CASSLYRGLLSGANVLTF
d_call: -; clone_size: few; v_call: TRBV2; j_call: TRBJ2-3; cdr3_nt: TGTGCCAGCAGTGCCCCCGGGACAGATACGCAGTATTTT; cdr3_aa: CASSAPGTDTQYF
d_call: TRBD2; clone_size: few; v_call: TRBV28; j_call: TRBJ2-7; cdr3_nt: TGTGCCACGAGACTAGCCGATTCCTACGAGCAGTACTTC; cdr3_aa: CATRLADSYEQYF
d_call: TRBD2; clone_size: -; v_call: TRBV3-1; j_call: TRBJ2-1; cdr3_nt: TGTGCCAGCAGTCTAAGACTAGCGGGGGCCTCAGGGGACAATGAGCAGTTCTTC; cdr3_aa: CASSLRLAGASGDNEQFF
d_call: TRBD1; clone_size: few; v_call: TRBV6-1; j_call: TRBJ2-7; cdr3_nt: TGTGCCAGCAGCCGGGACAGGGTGCGGGGTGGGGACGAGCAGTACTTC; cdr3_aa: CASSRDRVRGGDEQYF